These 29 T cell receptor beta chains were all obtained from the same sample, sequenced in a study of T cells after yellow fever vaccination. A single record per CDR3 protein comes from TCRdb applying MiXCR to the 5' RACE reads. The table includes a few hundred thousand distinct CDR3 sequences, around 6.8% detected once. The sequences come from PBMCs, collected about 49 days after the first yellow fever vaccination. These receptors were collected from a man between 18 and 29 years old who received the YFV17D yellow fever vaccine.

The chain has TRBV5-1 and TRBJ2-1, with 8 bases that match TRBD2. The length of the CDR3 is 17 residues. Germline trimming cut 2 bases from V and 4 bases from J; bases unmatched to any gene: 11. Germline V gene lookup returns CDR1 SGHRS and CDR2 YFSETQ. The CDR3 loop is CASSFPSVAGLYNEQFF. CDR3 nucleotide sequence: TGCGCCAGCAGCTTTCCGAGTGTAGCGGGGCTGTACAATGAGCAGTTCTTC.

CDR3 DNA: TGTGCCAGCCTTTCATTTACGGAGGACACCGGGGAGCTGTTTTTT. Translating gives CASLSFTEDTGELFF. The chain uses TRBV6-2 or TRBV6-3 and TRBJ2-2; D possibly corresponds to TRBD2 (5 bases). Trimming took 8 bases from V and 3 from J, leaving 16 bases between them. The CDR3 length is 15 residues. The germline gives CDR1 MNHEY, CDR2 SVGEGT.

The chain carries TRBV5-1 and TRBJ2-4; perhaps TRBD1 as D (6 bases). Germline V CDR1 and CDR2: SGHRS, YFSETQ. The CDR3 length is 15 residues. Trimming pared 1 base from V and 5 bases from J, leaving 13 bases between. CDR3 residues: CASSLRTDWENIQYF. The CDR3 DNA reads TGCGCCAGCAGCTTGAGGACAGATTGGGAAAACATTCAGTACTTC.

The rearrangement joins TRBV20-1 to TRBJ1-5; D is perhaps TRBD1 (6 bases). The germline V gene encodes CDR1 DFQATT and CDR2 SNEGSKA (reference sequence). This CDR3 is built from 15 residues. The V end lost 2 bases, the J end lost 4 bases, and 15 bases lay between the germline ends. The CDR3 DNA reads TGCAGTGCTAGAAAACAGGGCTTTCAGAATCAGCCCCAGCATTTT. It encodes CSARKQGFQNQPQHF.

Only a few counts were recorded for this clonotype. The chain joins TRBV7-6 to TRBJ1-1; D unresolved. CDR1 and CDR2 from the germline V gene are SGHVS and FNYEAQ. The length of the CDR3 is 13 residues. V gave up 7 bases and J gave up 5 bases, with 14 bases separating them. CDR3 DNA: TGTGCCAGCACCCCGGGAGTTGGTACTGAAGCTTTCTTT. It specifies CASTPGVGTEAFF.

A few counts support this clonotype. V is TRBV12-3 or TRBV12-4 and J is TRBJ1-5; 7 positions agree with TRBD1. The V segment lost 10 bases and the J segment 2 bases; nucleotides outside the gene matches: 2. The CDR3 length is 12 residues. The CDR3 sequence: CATQGGNQPQHF. CDR3 bases: TGTGCCACTCAGGGGGGCAATCAGCCCCAGCATTTT.

This sequence joins TRBV6-2 or TRBV6-3 and TRBJ2-1, with 12 bases lining up with TRBD1. The CDR3 has 19 residues. The V gene end was trimmed by 2 bases and the J gene end by 0 bases; junction bases not matched to a gene: 8. Germline V lookup: CDR1 MNHEY, CDR2 SVGEGT. CDR3 in amino acids: CASSYGGTGGQSSYNEQFF. As DNA, the CDR3 is TGTGCCAGCAGTTACGGTGGGACAGGGGGCCAGAGCTCCTACAATGAGCAGTTCTTC.

In this sample, this clonotype turned up a few times. The chain recombines TRBV29-1 with TRBJ1-1; 7 bases agree with TRBD1. The ends lost 6 bases at V and 2 bases at J; junction bases unmatched: 6. This CDR3 has 13 amino acids. CDR1 and CDR2 (germline): SQVTM, ANQGSEA. CDR3 region: CSVRGQLNTEAFF. CDR3 nucleotides: TGCAGCGTCAGGGGACAGCTTAACACTGAAGCTTTCTTT. Using reference TRBV29-1 and TRBJ1-1 for the parts outside the CDR3, the full variable domain is SAVISQKPSRDICQRGTSLTIQCQVDSQVTMMFWYRQQPGQSLTLIATANQGSEATYESGFVIDKFPISRPNLTFSTLTVSNMSPEDSSIYLCSVRGQLNTEAFFGQGTRLTVV.

The chain carries TRBV6-5 and TRBJ2-1; D is perhaps TRBD1 (5 bases). The CDR3 loop spans 12 amino acids. V lost 5 bases, J lost 9 bases, and 11 bases lay in between. Germline V gene lookup returns CDR1 MNHEY and CDR2 SVGAGI. CDR3: CASSRPQGEQFF. CDR3 DNA: TGTGCCAGCAGTCGCCCTCAGGGTGAGCAGTTCTTC.

The rearrangement links TRBV28 to TRBJ2-1, with TRBD1 as a possible D gene (6 bases). Germline V lookup: CDR1 MDHEN, CDR2 SYDVKM. The CDR3 has 13 amino acids. The V gene lost 3 bases and the J gene lost 7 bases, with 10 bases spanning the gap. CDR3 DNA sequence: TGTGCCAGCAGTTTGCCAGGGGAAAATGAGCAGTTCTTC. Residues: CASSLPGENEQFF.

By its share, this clonotype is large. The genes are TRBV12-3 or TRBV12-4 and TRBJ2-3, with D perhaps matching TRBD2 (6 bases). V was clipped by 3 bases and J by 6 bases, with 13 bases between them. This CDR3 region has 14 residues. In nucleotides, the CDR3 is TGTGCCAGCAGTTTGGGCGGGGTAGGGGATACGCAGTATTTT. Translation gives CASSLGGVGDTQYF.

This clonotype was seen a few times. The chain recombines TRBV4-2 with TRBJ1-4; D might be TRBD1 (6 bases). The CDR3 is 13 residues long. Per the germline V gene, CDR1 is LGHNA and CDR2 is YNFKEQ. V lost 6 bases and J 3 bases, leaving 8 bases between the germline ends. In DNA, the CDR3 is TGTGCCAGCAGTTCAGGGGCTAATGAAAAACTGTTTTTT. Protein sequence: CASSSGANEKLFF.

This clonotype was recorded many times. The chain carries TRBV27 and TRBJ1-6; TRBD1 is a possible D gene (5 bases). Germline CDR1 MNHEY, CDR2 SMNVEV (reference sequence). V was trimmed by 2 bases and J by 7 bases, leaving 12 bases between them. The CDR3 is 15 amino acids. The CDR3 loop reads CASSLKGEKNSPLHF. The CDR3 DNA reads as TGTGCCAGCAGTTTAAAAGGGGAGAAGAATTCACCCCTCCACTTT.

This clonotype was seen ten or more times. The rearrangement links TRBV7-2 to TRBJ2-2, with 7 bases matching TRBD1. Germline V gene sequence: CDR1 SGHTA, CDR2 FQGNSA. The CDR3 length is 13 residues. Trimming removed 5 bases from V and 5 bases from J; junction bases left unmatched: 2. The CDR3 nucleotides read TGTGCCAGCAGCCCGGGACAGACCGGGGAGCTGTTTTTT. Amino acids: CASSPGQTGELFF.

This clonotype was recorded a few times. The chain uses TRBV10-3 and TRBJ2-3, with D maybe TRBD1 (6 bases). The CDR3 loop spans 16 amino acids. Germline V gene data show CDR1 as ENHRY and CDR2 as SYGVKD. V lost 3 bases and J 2 bases, leaving 15 bases between the germline ends. CDR3 protein: CAISDPDRLLTDTQYF. The CDR3 bases are TGTGCCATCAGTGACCCGGACAGACTTCTCACAGATACGCAGTATTTT.

This clonotype was picked up many times. The J gene is TRBJ2-7, the V gene TRBV27; unclear D gene. The CDR3 length is 14 residues. Germline assignment: CDR1 MNHEY and CDR2 SMNVEV (reference sequence). With 8 bases removed from V and 2 bases from J, the gap between germline ends came to 16 bases. CDR3 amino acids: CASREAQPPYEQYF. The DNA for the CDR3 is TGTGCCAGCCGAGAAGCGCAGCCACCCTACGAGCAGTACTTC.

In this sample, this clonotype turned up many times. The chain couples TRBV29-1 to TRBJ2-1; D is possibly TRBD1 (6 bases). The CDR3 sequence is 15 residues long. The germline V gene encodes CDR1 SQVTM and CDR2 ANQGSEA. Between the trimmed V and J ends, which lost 4 bases and 2 bases, there was a span of 15 bases. The CDR3 DNA follows: TGCAGCGTTGTTGCTGGGGGCATCCCCTACAATGAGCAGTTCTTC. As protein: CSVVAGGIPYNEQFF.

The sample holds a few counts of this clonotype. A junction end diverges from the germline sequence, so it may reflect a read error. This chain links TRBV20-1 with TRBJ2-3, with 10 bases aligning to TRBD2. Germline CDR1 DFQATT, CDR2 SNEGSKA (reference sequence). CDR3 length equals 16 residues. The CDR3 loop reads CCARDLLAGAVDTQYF. CDR3 DNA sequence: TGCTGTGCTAGAGATCTGCTAGCGGGGGCCGTTGATACGCAGTATTTT.

V usage is TRBV4-1 and J usage is TRBJ2-7; 9 bases fit TRBD1. V lost 4 bases and J lost 6; bases outside the gene matches: 10. Germline V CDR1 and CDR2: MGHRA, YSYEKL. The CDR3 is 15 amino acids. CDR3 nucleotide sequence: TGCGCCAGCAGCCGAATACAGGGGGCTGGCGTCGAGCAGTACTTC. Its protein is CASSRIQGAGVEQYF.

The chain has TRBV4-3 and TRBJ2-2; D perhaps matches TRBD1 (6 bases). With 1 base removed from V and 5 bases from J, the gap between germline ends came to 11 bases. Germline CDR1 is LGHNA and CDR2 is YSLEER. The CDR3 is made up of 15 amino acids. This CDR3 reads CASSQARGWTGELFF. Written as DNA, the CDR3 is TGCGCCAGCAGCCAAGCCAGGGGATGGACCGGGGAGCTGTTTTTT.

The chain uses TRBV7-9 and TRBJ1-1; tentatively, D is TRBD1 (5 bases). Germline V gene lookup returns CDR1 SEHNR and CDR2 FQNEAQ (reference sequence). This CDR3 spans 14 amino acids. V lost 6 bases, J lost 0 bases, and 11 bases lay in between. CDR3 residues: CASRTAGLNTEAFF. The CDR3 nucleotides read TGTGCCAGCAGGACAGCGGGACTGAACACTGAAGCTTTCTTT. The variable domain in full, with the rest retrieved from reference TRBV7-9 and TRBJ1-1, is DTGVSQNPRHKITKRGQNVTFRCDPISEHNRLYWYRQTLGQGPEFLTYFQNEAQLEKSRLLSDRFSAERPKGSFSTLEIQRTEQGDSAMYLCASRTAGLNTEAFFGQGTRLTVV.

This clonotype was counted between two and nine times. This rearrangement joins TRBV20-1 to TRBJ1-5; D ambiguous. V lost 5 bases to trimming and J lost 9 bases, with 17 bases between them. Germline V gene lookup returns CDR1 DFQATT and CDR2 SNEGSKA (reference sequence). The CDR3 is 13 residues long. CDR3 sequence (DNA): TGCAGTGCTGCCGGATCCAGCCCATGGCCCCAGCATTTT. This sequence encodes CSAAGSSPWPQHF.

This clonotype was found a few times. The DNA of the CDR3 is TGCGCCAGCAGCCAAGAGACTGCTGTTTATGGCTACACCTTC. It codes for CASSQETAVYGYTF. The chain uses TRBV4-3 and TRBJ1-2; D is uncertain. Germline-derived CDR1 and CDR2 are LGHNA and YSLEER. This CDR3 is built from 14 residues. The V end was cut by 0 bases, the J end by 5 bases, with 10 bases between.

This clonotype was seen more than once but under ten times. The chain uses TRBV11-2 and TRBJ2-5, with 10 bases that match TRBD2. The germline V gene encodes CDR1 SGHAT and CDR2 FQNNGV. CDR3 length: 18 amino acids. V gave up 1 base and J gave up 2 bases; unmatched junction bases: 10. CDR3 protein: CASSLVASGGPRQETQYF. The CDR3 region has the DNA TGTGCCAGCAGCTTAGTAGCTAGCGGGGGCCCTCGGCAAGAGACCCAGTACTTC.

This clonotype was seen many times. CDR3 sequence: CASSAGPLAGTDTQYF. For the CDR3, the DNA is TGTGCCAGCAGCGCGGGGCCTCTCGCAGGCACAGATACGCAGTATTTT. The chain carries TRBV7-3 and TRBJ2-3; perhaps TRBD2 as D (6 bases). The CDR3 extends over 16 amino acids. With 5 bases removed from V and 1 base from J, the gap between germline ends came to 16 bases. Germline assignment: CDR1 SGHTA and CDR2 FQGTGA.

This clonotype was detected only a few times. This chain joins TRBV20-1 and TRBJ1-5, with 8 nucleotides matching TRBD1. Trimming cost V 1 base and J 7 bases; bases outside gene matches: 6. Germline V gene sequence: CDR1 DFQATT, CDR2 SNEGSKA (reference sequence). The CDR3 extends over 14 amino acids. The CDR3 DNA follows: TGCAGTGCTAGAGCAACAGGGGGTCGCCAGCCCCAGCATTTT. It encodes CSARATGGRQPQHF.

A few counts support this clonotype. The genes are TRBV12-3 or TRBV12-4 and TRBJ1-6; 7 nucleotides agree with TRBD1. The CDR3 has 15 amino acids. V dropped 6 bases and J dropped 4; count of bases not matched to a gene: 6. The CDR3 loop is CASSLGQSYNSPLHF. CDR3 in DNA: TGTGCCAGCAGCCTGGGACAGAGTTATAATTCACCCCTCCACTTT.

This clonotype was seen ten or more times. The chain carries TRBV4-3 and TRBJ1-2; D might be TRBD1 (5 bases). The V and J ends lost 1 base and 4 bases respectively, with 16 bases between them. This CDR3 region has 16 residues. Germline V gene lookup returns CDR1 LGHNA and CDR2 YSLEER. The CDR3 DNA reads TGCGCCAGCAGCCAAGCCCCCGGGACGTTCACCTATGGCTACACCTTC. Translation gives CASSQAPGTFTYGYTF.

V gene TRBV7-8 combines with J gene TRBJ2-3, with D perhaps matching TRBD2 (7 bases). Germline lookup yields CDR1 SGHVS and CDR2 FQNEAQ. V was clipped by 4 bases and J by 4 bases, with 18 bases between them. The CDR3 extends over 16 amino acids. The CDR3 DNA follows: TGTGCCAGCAGCTCGTGGGGGGTAGGGGGGGCAGATACGCAGTATTTT. Protein: CASSSWGVGGADTQYF.